The clone carrying this TCR beta chain has only one observation. Germline CDR1 is SGHTS and CDR2 is YDEGEE. CDR3 length equals 13 residues. The junction had 5 bases not matched to a gene; V was cut back by 4 bases and J by 8 bases. Original data processing: Researchers report that nucleated cell counts were estimated from reference gene primer amplification. The data were produced by immunoSEQ multiplex PCR, yet TCRdb's version contains in-frame clones alone and is incomplete. That table furnishes V, J and clone size, whereas the DNA furnished D and trimming. The sample lists approximately 250,000 clones, 85% occurring once. This sample stems from a study of blood T cell repertoires in COVID-19. Study-level information: The origin of the acute and convalescent COVID-19 samples was the United States, Italy and Spain. T cells, B-cell-depleted T cells, or PBMCs supplied cDNA or gDNA.

The chain employs TRBV5-8 and TRBJ2-1, with 8 bases identical to TRBD1. Material for sequencing was peripheral blood. The source is a woman between 55 and 75 years old with active or convalescent COVID-19. CDR3 nucleotide sequence: TGTGCCAGCAGCGTCGGACAGGGTTATGAGCAGTTCTTC. The encoded protein is CASSVGQGYEQFF.